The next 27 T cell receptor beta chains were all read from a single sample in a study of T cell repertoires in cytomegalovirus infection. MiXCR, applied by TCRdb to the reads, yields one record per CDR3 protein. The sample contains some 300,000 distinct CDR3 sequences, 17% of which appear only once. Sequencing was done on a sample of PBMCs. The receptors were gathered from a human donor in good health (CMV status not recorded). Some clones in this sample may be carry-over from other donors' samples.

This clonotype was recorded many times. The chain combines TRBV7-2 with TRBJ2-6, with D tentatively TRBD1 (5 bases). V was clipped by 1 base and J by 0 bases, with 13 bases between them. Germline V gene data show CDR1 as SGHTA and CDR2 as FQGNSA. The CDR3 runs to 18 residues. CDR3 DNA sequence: TGTGCCAGCAGCTTAGGAGCCTACAGGAGCTCTGGGGCCAACGTCCTGACTTTC. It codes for CASSLGAYRSSGANVLTF.

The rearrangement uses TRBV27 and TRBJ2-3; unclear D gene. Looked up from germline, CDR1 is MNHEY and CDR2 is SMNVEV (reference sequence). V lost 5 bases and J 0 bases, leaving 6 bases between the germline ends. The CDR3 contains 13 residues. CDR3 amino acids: CASSKDSTDTQYF. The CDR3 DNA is TGTGCCAGCAGTAAGGACAGCACAGATACGCAGTATTTT.

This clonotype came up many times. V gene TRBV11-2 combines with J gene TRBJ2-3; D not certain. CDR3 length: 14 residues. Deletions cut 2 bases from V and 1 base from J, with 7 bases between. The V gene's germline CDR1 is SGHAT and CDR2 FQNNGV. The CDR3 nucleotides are TGTGCCAGCAGCTTAATACTTCGCACAGATACGCAGTATTTT. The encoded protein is CASSLILRTDTQYF.

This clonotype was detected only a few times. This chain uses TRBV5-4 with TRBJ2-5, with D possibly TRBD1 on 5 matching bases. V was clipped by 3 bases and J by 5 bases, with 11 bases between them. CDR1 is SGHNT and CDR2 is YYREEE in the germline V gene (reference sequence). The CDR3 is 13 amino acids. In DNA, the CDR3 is TGTGCCAGCAGCTGGACATCGGAGGAGACCCAGTACTTC. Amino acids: CASSWTSEETQYF.

The CDR3 region is CASRNWDSQETQYF. The CDR3 nucleotides read TGTGCCAGCAGGAATTGGGACAGCCAAGAGACCCAGTACTTC. V and J are TRBV5-4 and TRBJ2-5; 7 bases match TRBD1. This CDR3 region has 14 residues. Trimming at V came to 5 bases and at J to 1 base, leaving 5 bases not matched to a gene. The germline gives CDR1 SGHNT, CDR2 YYREEE (reference sequence). The full variable domain, completed using reference TRBV5-4 and TRBJ2-5, is ETGVTQSPTHLIKTRGQQVTLRCSSQSGHNTVSWYQQALGQGPQFIFQYYREEENGRGNFPPRFSGLQFPNYSSELNVNALELDDSALYLCASRNWDSQETQYFGPGTRLLVL.

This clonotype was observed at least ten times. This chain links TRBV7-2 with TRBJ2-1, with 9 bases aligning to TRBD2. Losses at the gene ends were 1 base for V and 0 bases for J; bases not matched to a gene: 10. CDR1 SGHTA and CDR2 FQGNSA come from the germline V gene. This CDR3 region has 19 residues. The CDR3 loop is CASSLVLAGYRSSYNEQFF. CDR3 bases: TGTGCCAGCAGCTTAGTCCTAGCGGGGTATAGGAGCTCCTACAATGAGCAGTTCTTC.

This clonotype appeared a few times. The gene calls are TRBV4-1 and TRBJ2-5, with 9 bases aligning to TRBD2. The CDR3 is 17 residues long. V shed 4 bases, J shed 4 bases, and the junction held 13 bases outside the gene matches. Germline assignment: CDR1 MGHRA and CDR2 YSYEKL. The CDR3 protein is CASSPYGVAGDGETQYF. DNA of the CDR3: TGCGCCAGCAGCCCATACGGGGTAGCGGGGGACGGAGAGACCCAGTACTTC.

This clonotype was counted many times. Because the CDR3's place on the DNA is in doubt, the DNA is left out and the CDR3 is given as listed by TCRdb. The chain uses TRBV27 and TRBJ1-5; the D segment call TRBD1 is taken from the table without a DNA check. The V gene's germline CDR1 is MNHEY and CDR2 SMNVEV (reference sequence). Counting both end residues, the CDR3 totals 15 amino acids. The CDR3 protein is CASSSSPGRNQPQHF.

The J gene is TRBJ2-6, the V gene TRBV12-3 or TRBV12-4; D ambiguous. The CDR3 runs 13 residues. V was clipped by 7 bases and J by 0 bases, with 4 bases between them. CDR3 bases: TGTGCCAGCAAACCCTCTGGGGCCAACGTCCTGACTTTC. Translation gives CASKPSGANVLTF.

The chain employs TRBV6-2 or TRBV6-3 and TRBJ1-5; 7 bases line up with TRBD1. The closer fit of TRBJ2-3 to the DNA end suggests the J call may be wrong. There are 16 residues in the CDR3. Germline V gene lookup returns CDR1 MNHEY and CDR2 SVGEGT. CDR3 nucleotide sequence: TGTGCCAGCAGTCAGGGGGTCCACCGTAGCAATCAGCCCCAGTATTTT. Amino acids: CASSQGVHRSNQPQYF.

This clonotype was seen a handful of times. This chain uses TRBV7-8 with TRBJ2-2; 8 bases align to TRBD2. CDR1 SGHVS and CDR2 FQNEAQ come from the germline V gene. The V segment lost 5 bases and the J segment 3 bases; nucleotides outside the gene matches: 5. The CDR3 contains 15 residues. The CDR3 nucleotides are TGTGCCAGCAGCCCGCGGGGGGACTACACCGGGGAGCTGTTTTTT. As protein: CASSPRGDYTGELFF. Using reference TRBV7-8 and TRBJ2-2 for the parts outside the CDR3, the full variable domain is GAGVSQSPRYKVAKRGQDVALRCDPISGHVSLFWYQQALGQGPEFLTYFQNEAQLDKSGLPSDRFFAERPEGSVSTLKIQRTQQEDSAVYLCASSPRGDYTGELFFGEGSRLTVL.

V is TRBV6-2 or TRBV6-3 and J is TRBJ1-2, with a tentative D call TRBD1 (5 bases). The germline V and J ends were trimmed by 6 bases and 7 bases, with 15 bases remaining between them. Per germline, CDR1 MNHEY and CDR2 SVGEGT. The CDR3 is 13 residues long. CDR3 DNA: TGTGCCAGCAGCAAGACCGCCCAGGGTGGCTACACCTTC. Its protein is CASSKTAQGGYTF.

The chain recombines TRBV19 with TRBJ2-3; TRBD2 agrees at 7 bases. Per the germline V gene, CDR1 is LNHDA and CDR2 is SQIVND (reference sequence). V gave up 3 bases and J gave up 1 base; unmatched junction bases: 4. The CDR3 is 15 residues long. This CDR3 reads CASSITSGGTDTQYF. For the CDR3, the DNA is TGTGCCAGTAGTATTACAAGCGGGGGCACAGATACGCAGTATTTT.

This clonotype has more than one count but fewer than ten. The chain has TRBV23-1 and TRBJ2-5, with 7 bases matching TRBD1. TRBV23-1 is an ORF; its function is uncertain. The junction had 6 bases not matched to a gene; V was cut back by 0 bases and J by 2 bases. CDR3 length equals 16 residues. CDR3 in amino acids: CASSQSRGRFQETQYF. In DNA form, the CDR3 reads TGCGCCAGCAGTCAATCGAGGGGGCGCTTTCAAGAGACCCAGTACTTC.

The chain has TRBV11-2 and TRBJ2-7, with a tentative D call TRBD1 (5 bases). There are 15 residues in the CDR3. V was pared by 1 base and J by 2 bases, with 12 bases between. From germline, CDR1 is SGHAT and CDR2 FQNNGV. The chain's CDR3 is CASSLVKGPTYEQYF. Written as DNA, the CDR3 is TGTGCCAGCAGCTTAGTCAAGGGGCCAACCTACGAGCAGTACTTC.

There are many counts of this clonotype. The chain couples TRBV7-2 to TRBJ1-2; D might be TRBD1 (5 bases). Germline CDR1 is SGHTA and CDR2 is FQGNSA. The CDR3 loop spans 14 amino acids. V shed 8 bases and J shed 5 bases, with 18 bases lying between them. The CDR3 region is CASRPFLAGYGYTF. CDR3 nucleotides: TGTGCCAGCCGCCCCTTCCTGGCAGGGTATGGCTACACCTTC. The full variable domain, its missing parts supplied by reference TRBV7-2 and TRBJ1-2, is GAGVSQSPSNKVTEKGKDVELRCDPISGHTALYWYRQSLGQGLEFLIYFQGNSAPDKSGLPSDRFSAERTGGSVSTLTIQRTQQEDSAVYLCASRPFLAGYGYTFGSGTRLTVV.

The CDR3 region has the DNA TGTGCCAGCAGTTGGCGGCGAGGGGAGAATGAGCAGTTCTTC. Translated, it gives CASSWRRGENEQFF. The rearrangement links TRBV27 to TRBJ2-1; D possibly uses TRBD1 or TRBD2 (5 bases each). The germline V and J ends were trimmed by 4 bases and 7 bases, with 14 bases remaining between them. The CDR3 consists of 14 residues. Germline lookup yields CDR1 MNHEY and CDR2 SMNVEV (reference sequence).

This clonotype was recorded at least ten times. The CDR3 reads CASSFLTPGQGDEQYF. CDR3 nucleotides: TGTGCCAGCAGTTTCCTAACCCCCGGACAGGGCGACGAGCAGTACTTC. This chain links TRBV2 with TRBJ2-7; 8 bases match TRBD1. This CDR3 is 16 amino acids long. Germline V gene data show CDR1 as SNHLY and CDR2 as FYNNEI. V shed 5 bases and J 5 bases; nucleotides not matched to a gene: 14. Complete variable domain (other parts from reference TRBV2 and TRBJ2-7): EPEVTQTPSHQVTQMGQEVILRCVPISNHLYFYWYRQILGQKVEFLVSFYNNEISEKSEIFDDQFSVERPDGSNFTLKIRSTKLEDSAMYFCASSFLTPGQGDEQYFGPGTRLTVT.

The CDR3 nucleotides read TGTGCCAGCAGCCACCGGGACAGAAATCAGCCCCAGCATTTT. Translated, it gives CASSHRDRNQPQHF. The chain uses TRBV6-1 and TRBJ1-5, with 7 positions matching TRBD1. With 6 bases clipped from V and 4 bases from J, the junction kept 6 bases outside the gene matches. The CDR3 contains 14 residues. The germline V gene has CDR1 MNHNS and CDR2 SASEGT.

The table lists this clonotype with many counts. CDR3 amino acids: CASSVTGDVGEQYF. CDR3 DNA sequence: TGTGCCAGCAGTGTGACAGGGGACGTCGGCGAGCAGTACTTC. The chain carries TRBV6-1 and TRBJ2-7, with 8 bases matching TRBD1. With 4 bases clipped from V and 6 bases from J, the junction kept 8 bases outside the gene matches. The germline CDR1 and CDR2 sequences are MNHNS and SASEGT. This CDR3 region has 14 residues.

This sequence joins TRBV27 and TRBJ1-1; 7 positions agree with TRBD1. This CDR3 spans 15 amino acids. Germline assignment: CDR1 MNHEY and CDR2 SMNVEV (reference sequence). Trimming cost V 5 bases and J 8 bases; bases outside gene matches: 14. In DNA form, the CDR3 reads TGTGCCAGCAGTCGCTCGGGACAGCCTTTTACAGAAGCTTTCTTT. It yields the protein CASSRSGQPFTEAFF.

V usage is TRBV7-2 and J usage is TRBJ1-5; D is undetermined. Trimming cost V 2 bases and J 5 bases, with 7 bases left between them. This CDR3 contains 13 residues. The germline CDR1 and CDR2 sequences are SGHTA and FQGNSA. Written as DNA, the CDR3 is TGTGCCAGCAGCTTACAGGAATATCAGCCCCAGCATTTT. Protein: CASSLQEYQPQHF. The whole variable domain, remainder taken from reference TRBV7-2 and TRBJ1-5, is GAGVSQSPSNKVTEKGKDVELRCDPISGHTALYWYRQSLGQGLEFLIYFQGNSAPDKSGLPSDRFSAERTGGSVSTLTIQRTQQEDSAVYLCASSLQEYQPQHFGDGTRLSIL.

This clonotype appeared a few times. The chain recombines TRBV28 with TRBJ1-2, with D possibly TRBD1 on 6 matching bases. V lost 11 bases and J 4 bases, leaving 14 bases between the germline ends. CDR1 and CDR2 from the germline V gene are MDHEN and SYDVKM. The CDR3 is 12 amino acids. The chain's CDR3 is CAGYGQLYGYTF. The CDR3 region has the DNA TGTGCCGGGTACGGACAGCTCTATGGCTACACCTTC.

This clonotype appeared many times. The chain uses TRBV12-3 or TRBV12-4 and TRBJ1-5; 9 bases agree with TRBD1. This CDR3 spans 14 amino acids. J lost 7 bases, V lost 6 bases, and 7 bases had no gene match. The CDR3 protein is CASSQGTGRQPQHF. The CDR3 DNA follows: TGTGCCAGCAGCCAAGGGACAGGGAGACAGCCCCAGCATTTT.

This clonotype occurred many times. The CDR3 sequence: CASSHGTEAFF. In DNA, the CDR3 is TGTGCCAGCAGCCATGGGACAGAAGCTTTCTTT. This chain links TRBV3-1 with TRBJ1-1; tentatively, D is TRBD1 (6 bases). Germline CDR1 LGHDT, CDR2 YNNKEL (reference sequence). The CDR3 runs 11 residues. The V and J ends lost 3 bases and 8 bases respectively, with 7 bases between them.

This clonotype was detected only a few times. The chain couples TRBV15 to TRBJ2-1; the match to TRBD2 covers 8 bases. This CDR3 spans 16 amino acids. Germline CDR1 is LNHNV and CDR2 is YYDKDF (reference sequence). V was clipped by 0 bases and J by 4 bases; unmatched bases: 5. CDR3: CATSRDVGGVYNEQFF. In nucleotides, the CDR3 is TGTGCCACCAGCAGAGATGTCGGGGGGGTATACAATGAGCAGTTCTTC.

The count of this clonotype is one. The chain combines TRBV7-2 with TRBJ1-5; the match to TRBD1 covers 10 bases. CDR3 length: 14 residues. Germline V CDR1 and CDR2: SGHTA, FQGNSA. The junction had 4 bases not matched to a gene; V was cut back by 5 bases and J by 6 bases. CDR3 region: CASSRDRGSQPQHF. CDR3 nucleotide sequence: TGTGCCAGCAGCAGGGACAGGGGAAGTCAGCCCCAGCATTTT.